A single sample gave rise to the 20 T cell receptor beta chains below, sequenced in a study of cytomegalovirus exposure and HLA in healthy donors. Primers for the PCR totalled 60 Vbeta and 13 Jbeta. Here immunoSEQ multiplex PCR was the method, and the copy in TCRdb shows in-frame clones only, minus some. The profile shows about 99,000 clones, roughly 80% of them singletons. The sequencing input was PBMCs. These receptors were taken from a man in his fifties in good health and CMV-seropositive.

The chain has TRBV6-5 and TRBJ1-5, with 9 positions matching TRBD1. This CDR3 has 15 residues. The V and J ends lost 2 bases and 6 bases, in that order; junction bases with no gene match: 5. Germline V gene data show CDR1 as MNHEY and CDR2 as SVGAGI. The CDR3 loop reads CASSYRTGGLQPQHF. The CDR3 bases are TGTGCCAGCAGTTACCGTACAGGGGGCCTTCAGCCCCAGCATTTT.

The rearrangement uses TRBV19 and TRBJ2-3, with TRBD2 matching over 9 bases. The CDR3 totals 16 residues. Trimming took 7 bases from V and 2 from J; bases not matched to a gene: 10. Germline V gene lookup returns CDR1 LNHDA and CDR2 SQIVND (reference sequence). The CDR3 loop is CASMAGGRRNTDTQYF. Here the CDR3 DNA reads TGTGCCAGTATGGCGGGGGGGCGCAGGAACACAGATACGCAGTATTTT.

In regard to this clone: One base away lies a much larger clone, so this may be a sequencing read error. CDR3 sequence reads: CASSGTGSYEQYF. The CDR3 DNA is TGTGCCAGCAGTGGGACAGGAAGCTACGAGCAGTACTTC. V gene TRBV28 combines with J gene TRBJ2-5, with TRBD1 matching 8 bases. The J call may be faulty, since TRBJ2-7 better matches the DNA end. The CDR3 sequence is 13 residues long. From germline, CDR1 is MDHEN and CDR2 SYDVKM.

The chain links TRBV2 to TRBJ2-1; 12 bases fit TRBD2. V shed 6 bases, J shed 12 bases, and the junction held 18 bases outside the gene matches. This CDR3 contains 17 residues. Germline V gene data show CDR1 as SNHLY and CDR2 as FYNNEI. The CDR3 is CASRVGVGLAGRDGQFF. The CDR3 DNA reads TGTGCCAGCAGGGTAGGGGTCGGACTAGCGGGGAGGGATGGGCAGTTCTTC.

The chain has TRBV19 and TRBJ2-5, with TRBD2 as a possible D gene (6 bases). The ends were cut back, 5 bases at V and 7 bases at J, with 17 bases in the middle. In germline, CDR1 is LNHDA, CDR2 SQIVND (reference sequence). The CDR3 has 14 amino acids. CDR3: CASSLQTAEGTQYF. DNA of the CDR3: TGTGCCAGTAGTCTCCAGACCGCGGAGGGGACCCAGTACTTC.

This chain uses TRBV7-2 with TRBJ2-7, with 8 bases lining up with TRBD1. Germline-derived CDR1 and CDR2 are SGHTA and FQGNSA. V was pared by 5 bases and J by 0 bases, with 6 bases of the junction left unmatched. The CDR3 contains 15 residues. CDR3 region: CASSPRQGNSYEQYF. The DNA for the CDR3 is TGTGCCAGCAGCCCTCGACAGGGGAACTCCTACGAGCAGTACTTC.

This rearrangement joins TRBV7-9 to TRBJ1-1; TRBD1 is a possible D gene (5 bases). Trimming stripped 0 bases from V and 4 bases from J, with 12 bases between. CDR3 length: 15 amino acids. Germline CDR1 reads SEHNR; CDR2 reads FQNEAQ (reference sequence). The CDR3 coding sequence is TGTGCCAGCAGCTTAGCGGCGGCGGGGACCACTGAAGCTTTCTTT. It translates to CASSLAAAGTTEAFF.

The sample holds a few counts of this clone. V and J are TRBV7-9 and TRBJ2-1, with D possibly being TRBD2 (6 bases). Trimming removed 5 bases from V and 6 bases from J, with 11 bases in between. The length of the CDR3 is 13 residues. CDR1 and CDR2 from the germline V gene are SEHNR and FQNEAQ (reference sequence). This CDR3 is CASSLTSSNEQFF. CDR3 nucleotides: TGTGCCAGCAGCCTAACTAGCAGCAATGAGCAGTTCTTC.

The chain joins TRBV4-2 to TRBJ1-3; D is uncertain. CDR1 LGHNA and CDR2 YNFKEQ come from the germline V gene. The CDR3 covers 15 residues. Trimming took 4 bases from V and 2 from J, leaving 12 bases between them. CDR3 DNA sequence: TGTGCCAGCAGCCCCGGCACGGCGGCTGGAAACACCATATATTTT. It encodes CASSPGTAAGNTIYF.

This clone was detected only a few times. V usage is TRBV4-3 and J usage is TRBJ2-7; TRBD2 matches at 7 bases. Germline CDR1 is LGHNA and CDR2 is YSLEER. Germline trimming cut 0 bases from V and 3 bases from J; bases unmatched to any gene: 5. CDR3 length equals 15 residues. The chain's CDR3 is CASSQDASGDYEQYF. Written as DNA, the CDR3 is TGCGCCAGCAGCCAAGACGCTAGCGGAGACTACGAGCAGTACTTC.

The count of this clone is one. The chain is built from TRBV9 and TRBJ2-5; D is possibly TRBD2 (6 bases). The V end lost 3 bases, the J end lost 5 bases, and 17 bases lay between the germline ends. Germline V lookup: CDR1 SGDLS, CDR2 YYNGEE. The CDR3 length is 15 residues. This CDR3 is CASSAGLAAVETQYF. Here the CDR3 DNA reads TGTGCCAGCAGCGCCGGGTTAGCGGCCGTGGAGACCCAGTACTTC.

The chain uses TRBV2 and TRBJ1-5; D gene ambiguous. The CDR3 covers 15 residues. V gave up 4 bases and J gave up 1 base, with 11 bases separating them. Germline V CDR1 and CDR2: SNHLY, FYNNEI. The CDR3 DNA reads TGTGCCAGCAGTGTTGGTGGCGGCAGCAATCAGCCCCAGCATTTT. Translation: CASSVGGGSNQPQHF.

The chain recombines TRBV5-1 with TRBJ2-1, with TRBD2 matching over 8 bases. The CDR3 is 15 amino acids. From germline, CDR1 is SGHRS and CDR2 YFSETQ. V shed 0 bases and J 12 bases; nucleotides not matched to a gene: 11. This CDR3 is CASSLELRREDVQFF. The CDR3 DNA reads TGCGCCAGCAGCTTGGAACTCCGGCGGGAGGATGTGCAGTTCTTC.

This sequence joins TRBV20-1 and TRBJ1-1; no clear D. This CDR3 spans 11 amino acids. V was trimmed by 3 bases and J by 6 bases, leaving 8 bases between them. The germline gives CDR1 DFQATT, CDR2 SNEGSKA (reference sequence). CDR3 in amino acids: CSARTYPEAFF. The CDR3 nucleotides are TGCAGTGCTAGGACTTACCCTGAAGCTTTCTTT.

This chain uses TRBV28 with TRBJ2-7; TRBD2 matches 10 bases. Looked up from germline, CDR1 is MDHEN and CDR2 is SYDVKM. Trimming cost V 5 bases and J 5 bases; bases outside gene matches: 6. This CDR3 is built from 14 residues. The CDR3 loop is CASSLAGVKNEQYF. In DNA, the CDR3 is TGTGCCAGCAGTCTAGCGGGAGTAAAGAACGAGCAGTACTTC.

This clone was seen more than once but under ten times. This chain joins TRBV28 and TRBJ2-5; 9 positions agree with TRBD1. This CDR3 is 16 amino acids long. Germline loops: CDR1 MDHEN, CDR2 SYDVKM. V shed 5 bases and J 2 bases; nucleotides not matched to a gene: 9. CDR3 in amino acids: CASSTTGGSVQETQYF. The CDR3 bases are TGTGCCAGCAGTACTACAGGGGGCTCTGTACAAGAGACCCAGTACTTC.

The chain employs TRBV5-1 and TRBJ2-3; tentative D call: TRBD1 (6 bases). CDR1 and CDR2 (germline): SGHRS, YFSETQ. V was pared by 0 bases and J by 2 bases, with 13 bases between. The CDR3 totals 16 residues. The CDR3 protein is CASSLGSGAFTDTQYF. As DNA, the CDR3 is TGCGCCAGCAGCTTGGGGTCAGGGGCATTCACAGATACGCAGTATTTT.

The CDR3 sequence is CASSDSYLTGEQHEQYF. CDR3 DNA sequence: TGTGCCAGCAGTGACTCGTACCTGACAGGGGAGCAGCACGAGCAGTACTTC. This sequence joins TRBV6-4 and TRBJ2-7; 8 bases agree with TRBD1. CDR1 and CDR2 (germline): MRHNA, SNTAGT. The V gene end was trimmed by 0 bases and the J gene end by 5 bases; junction bases not matched to a gene: 12. This CDR3 has 17 amino acids.

The chain links TRBV5-4 to TRBJ2-3; 14 bases are shared with TRBD2. The length of the CDR3 is 16 residues. V shed 4 bases, J shed 5 bases, and the junction held 6 bases outside the gene matches. The germline V gene encodes CDR1 SGHNT and CDR2 YYREEE (reference sequence). For the CDR3, the DNA is TGTGCCAGCAGCAACGGGACTAGCGGGAGTGTAGATACGCAGTATTTT. Translated, it gives CASSNGTSGSVDTQYF.

A few counts support this clone. CDR3 sequence: CASSLVSSSDSGKFF. The CDR3 region has the DNA TGTGCCAGCAGCTTAGTATCTAGCTCAGATAGTGGCAAGTTCTTC. V is TRBV7-2 and J is TRBJ2-1, with D possibly being TRBD2 (5 bases). This CDR3 is 15 amino acids long. Deletions cut 1 base from V and 14 bases from J, with 21 bases between. CDR1 is SGHTA and CDR2 is FQGNSA in the germline V gene.